This T cell receptor (beta chain) was profiled in a study of CD8+ T cells in alopecia areata. Trimming left V 7 bases short and J 7 bases short, with 8 bases between. The CDR3 covers 11 residues. Per the germline V gene, CDR1 is WSHSY and CDR2 is SAAADI. Study outcomes and limitations: Numerous clones, expanded in lesions, remained in scalp and blood during tofacitinib.

Of note for this clone: Its specificity is not known.

Regarding treatment: oral pan-JAK inhibitor, 5-10 mg twice daily. The sequencing template was cDNA reverse transcribed from extracted RNA. Using immunoSEQ multiplex PCR, the repertoire was profiled, and TCRdb retains in-frame clones only, with some absent. The sample has about 160,000 clones; 50% to 70% are singletons. This chain uses TRBV10-2 with TRBJ2-1; D unresolved. The sample in question was CD4+ T cells sorted from blood, obtained at week 4, from a patient treated with tofacitinib. The sequence was collected from a human donor with alopecia areata. CDR3 residues: CASTPTNEQFF. As DNA, the CDR3 is TGCGCCAGCACCCCTACTAATGAGCAGTTCTTC.